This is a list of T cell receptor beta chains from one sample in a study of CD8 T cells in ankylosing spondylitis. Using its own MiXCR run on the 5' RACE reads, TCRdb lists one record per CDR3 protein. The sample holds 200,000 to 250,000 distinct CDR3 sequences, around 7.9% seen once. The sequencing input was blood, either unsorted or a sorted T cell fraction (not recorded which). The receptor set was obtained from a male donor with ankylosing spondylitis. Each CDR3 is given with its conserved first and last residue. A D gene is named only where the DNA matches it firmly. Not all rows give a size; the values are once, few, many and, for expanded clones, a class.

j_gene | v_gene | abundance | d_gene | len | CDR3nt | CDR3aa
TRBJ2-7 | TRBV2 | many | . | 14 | TGTGCCAGCAGTGAGATTGGCAAGACCTACGAGCAGTACTTC | CASSEIGKTYEQYF
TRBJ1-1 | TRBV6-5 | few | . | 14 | TGTGCCAGCAGTTACTCGATGTTCGGCACTGAAGCTTTCTTT | CASSYSMFGTEAFF
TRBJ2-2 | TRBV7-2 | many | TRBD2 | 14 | TGTGCCAGCAGCTCATTAGCGGGGGCCGGGGAGCTGTTTTTT | CASSSLAGAGELFF
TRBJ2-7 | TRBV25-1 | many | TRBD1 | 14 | TGTGCCAGCAGTGACTGGACAGGGGGCTACGAGCAGTACTTC | CASSDWTGGYEQYF
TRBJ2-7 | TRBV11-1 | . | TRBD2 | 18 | TGTGCCAGCAGCCACCAGGAAAGACTAGCGGGAGGGGATGCCGAGCAGTACTTC | CASSHQERLAGGDAEQYF
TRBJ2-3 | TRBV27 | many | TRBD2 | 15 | TGTGCCAGCAGTGCCGGGACTAGCGGGGCAGATACGCAGTATTTT | CASSAGTSGADTQYF
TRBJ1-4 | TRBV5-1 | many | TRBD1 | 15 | TGCGCCAGCAGCGATCGACAGGGGGCGGATGAAAAACTGTTTTTT | CASSDRQGADEKLFF
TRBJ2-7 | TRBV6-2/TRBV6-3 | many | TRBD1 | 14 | TGTGCCAGCAGGTTAGACAGGGGTATCTACGAGCAGTACTTC | CASRLDRGIYEQYF
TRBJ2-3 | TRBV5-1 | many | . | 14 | TGCGCCAGCAGCTTCCTGGGTTTTTTAAATACGCAGTATTTT | CASSFLGFLNTQYF
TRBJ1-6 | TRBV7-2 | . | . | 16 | TGTGCCAGCAGCTTATGGGGGGCCGGGGATGATTCACCCCTCCACTTT | CASSLWGAGDDSPLHF
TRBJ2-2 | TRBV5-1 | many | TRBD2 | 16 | TGCGCCAGCACTGCGCAAGCGGGAGGGCGAACCGGGGAGCTGTTTTTT | CASTAQAGGRTGELFF
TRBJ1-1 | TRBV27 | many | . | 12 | TGTGCCAGCAGTATGCCCGGAGCTGAAGCTTTCTTT | CASSMPGAEAFF
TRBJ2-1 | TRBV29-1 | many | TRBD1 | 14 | TGCAGCGTTGATGGGACAGGGGCCTACAATGAGCAGTTCTTC | CSVDGTGAYNEQFF
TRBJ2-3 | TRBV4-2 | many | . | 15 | TGTGCCAGCAGCCAAGGCACCAGCGACACAGATACGCAGTATTTT | CASSQGTSDTDTQYF
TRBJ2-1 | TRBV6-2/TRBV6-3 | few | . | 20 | TGTGCCAGCAGTTACCGCGGGCGGGATTATATACGAAGCTCCTACAATGAGCAGTTCTTC | CASSYRGRDYIRSSYNEQFF
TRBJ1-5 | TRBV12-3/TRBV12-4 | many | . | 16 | TGTGCCAGCAGCCTAGGGGGACACCTAAGCAATCAGCCCCAGCATTTT | CASSLGGHLSNQPQHF
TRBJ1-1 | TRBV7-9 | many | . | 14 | TGTGCCAGCAGCGGGGAGGCAGTTCGTCCTGAAGCTTTCTTT | CASSGEAVRPEAFF
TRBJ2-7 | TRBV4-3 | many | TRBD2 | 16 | TGCGCCAGCAGCCCTCAATGGCTAGCGGGGCCCTACGAGCAGTACTTC | CASSPQWLAGPYEQYF
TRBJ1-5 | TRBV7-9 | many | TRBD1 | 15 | TGTGCCAGCAGCTCCCCAGGGGGCCGCAATCAGCCCCAGCATTTT | CASSSPGGRNQPQHF
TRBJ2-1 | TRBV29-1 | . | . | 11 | TGCAGCGCCGACAGATACAATGAGCAGTTCTTC | CSADRYNEQFF
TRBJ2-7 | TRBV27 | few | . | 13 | TGTGCCAGCAGGGACGGAGGTACCTACGAGCAGTACTTC | CASRDGGTYEQYF
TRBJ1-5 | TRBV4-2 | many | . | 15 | TGTGCCAGCAGCCAAGAGGACAGCCTCAATCAGCCCCAGCATTTT | CASSQEDSLNQPQHF
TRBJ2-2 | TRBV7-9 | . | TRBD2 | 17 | TGTGCCAGCAGCCCAGTTGGTGGGACTACCAACACCGGGGAGCTGTTTTTT | CASSPVGGTTNTGELFF
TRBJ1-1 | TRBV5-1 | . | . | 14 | TGCGCCAGCAGCTTGAGTGGCGGTCACACTGAAGCTTTCTTT | CASSLSGGHTEAFF
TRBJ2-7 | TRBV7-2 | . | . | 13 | TGTGCCAGCAGCTTGATGGACTTCGTCGAGCAGTACTTC | CASSLMDFVEQYF
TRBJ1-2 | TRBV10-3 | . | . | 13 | TGTGCCACCTGGACAGATTCTAACTATGGCTACACCTTC | CATWTDSNYGYTF
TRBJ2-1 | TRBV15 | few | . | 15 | TGTGCCACCAGCACCCGGGACTCCGCCTACAATGAGCAGTTCTTC | CATSTRDSAYNEQFF
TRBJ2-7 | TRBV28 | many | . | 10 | TGTGCCAGCAGTTTACACGAGCAGTACTTC | CASSLHEQYF
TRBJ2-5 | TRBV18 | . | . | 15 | TGTGCCAGCTCACCACCGGGGCAGGGGGGAAAGACCCAGTACTTC | CASSPPGQGGKTQYF
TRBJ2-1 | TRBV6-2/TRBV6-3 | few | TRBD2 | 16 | TGTGCCAGCAGTTTATCTCAGCGGGGGGCTTACAATGAGCAGTTCTTC | CASSLSQRGAYNEQFF
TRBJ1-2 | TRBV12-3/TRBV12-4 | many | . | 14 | TGTGCCAGCAGCCCCCGGAGCAGAAACTATGGCTACACCTTC | CASSPRSRNYGYTF
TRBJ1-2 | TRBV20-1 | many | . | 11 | TGCAGTGCCGAGGGTAGCTATGGCTACACCTTC | CSAEGSYGYTF
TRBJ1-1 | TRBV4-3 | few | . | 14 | TGCGCCAGCAGCCCAGGCATGGGGAACACTGAAGCTTTCTTT | CASSPGMGNTEAFF
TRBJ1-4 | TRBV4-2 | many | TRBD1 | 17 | TGTGCCAGCAGCCCTCGGGACAGGGGACCAACTAATGAAAAACTGTTTTTT | CASSPRDRGPTNEKLFF
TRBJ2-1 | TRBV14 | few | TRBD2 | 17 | TGTGCCAGCAGCCAAGTGTCGGCGGGGGGACCCTACAATGAGCAGTTCTTC | CASSQVSAGGPYNEQFF
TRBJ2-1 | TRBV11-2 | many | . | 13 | TGTGCCAGCAGCTTAGGAAGTAACTATGAGCAGTTCTTC | CASSLGSNYEQFF
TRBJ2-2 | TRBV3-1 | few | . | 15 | TGTGCCAGCACCACGCAGTTCGCGAACACCGGGGAGCTGTTTTTT | CASTTQFANTGELFF
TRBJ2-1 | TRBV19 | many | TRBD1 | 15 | TGTGCCAGTAGGGGGGACAGATATAATAACAATGAGCAGTTCTTC | CASRGDRYNNNEQFF
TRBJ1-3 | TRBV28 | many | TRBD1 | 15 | TGTGCCAGCAGTCTCAGGGGGGCAGCTGGAAACACCATATATTTT | CASSLRGAAGNTIYF
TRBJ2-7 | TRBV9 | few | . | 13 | TGTGCCAGCAGCGTCTCGGACACCTACGAGCAGTACTTC | CASSVSDTYEQYF
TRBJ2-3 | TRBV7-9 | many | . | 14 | TGTGCCAGCAGCTCCGGAGGGGCAACAGATACGCAGTATTTT | CASSSGGATDTQYF
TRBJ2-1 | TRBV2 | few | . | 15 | TGTGCCAGCAGTACTCTAGCTGTTGGACCCAATGAGCAGTTCTTC | CASSTLAVGPNEQFF
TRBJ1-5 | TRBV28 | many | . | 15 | TGTGCCAGCAGTCGTCTGACTGCCTCTAATCAGCCCCAGCATTTT | CASSRLTASNQPQHF
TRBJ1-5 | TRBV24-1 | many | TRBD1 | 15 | TGTGCCACCAGTGACGGACAGGCCGGGTGGCAGCCCCAGCATTTT | CATSDGQAGWQPQHF
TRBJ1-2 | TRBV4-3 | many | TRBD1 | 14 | TGCGCCAGCAGCCCGCGGACAGGGAGCAGTGGCTACACCTTC | CASSPRTGSSGYTF
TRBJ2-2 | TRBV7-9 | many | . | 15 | TGTGCCAGCAGCTTTGGTCAGATAAACACCGGGGAGCTGTTTTTT | CASSFGQINTGELFF
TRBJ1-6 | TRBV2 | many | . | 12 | TGTGCCAGCCGGGACACTAATTCACCCCTCCACTTT | CASRDTNSPLHF
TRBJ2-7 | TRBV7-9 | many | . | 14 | TGTGCCAGCAGCAAATCAGCAGGGTCCTACGAGCAGTACTTC | CASSKSAGSYEQYF
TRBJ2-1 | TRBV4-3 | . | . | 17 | TGCGCCAGCAGCCAAGATTCAGGGGTTGGGGCCTACAATGAGCAGTTCTTC | CASSQDSGVGAYNEQFF
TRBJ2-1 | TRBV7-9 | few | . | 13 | TGTGCCAATAGGGGCGGGTATAGTAATGAGCAGTTCTTC | CANRGGYSNEQFF
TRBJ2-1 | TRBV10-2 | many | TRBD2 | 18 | TGCGCCAGCAGTGGAATGCGGGAGGCTTATAGCTCCTACAATGAGCAGTTCTTC | CASSGMREAYSSYNEQFF
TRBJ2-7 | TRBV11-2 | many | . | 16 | TGTGCCAGCAGCTTAGAGGGGGGCCTAGCTACCTACGAGCAGTACTTC | CASSLEGGLATYEQYF
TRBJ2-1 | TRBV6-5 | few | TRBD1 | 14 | TGTGCCAGCAGTTACTCCAGGGGGCTCGTCGAGCAGTTCTTC | CASSYSRGLVEQFF
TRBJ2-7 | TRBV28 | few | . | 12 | TGTGCCAGCAGTATCCGGACATCCCCGCAGTACTTC | CASSIRTSPQYF